This entry is about one TCR beta chain. Its antigen remains unknown. Using immunoSEQ multiplex PCR, the repertoire was profiled, and TCRdb retains in-frame clones only, with some absent. Altogether some 2,000,000 clones are present, more than 90% being singletons, with the ten largest covering 0.13%. The V and J ends lost 3 bases and 1 base respectively, with 7 bases between them. Germline assignment: CDR1 SGDLS and CDR2 YYNGEE. This CDR3 has 14 residues. The record originates from a study of shared clonotypes between healthy human individuals. Findings of the study overall: Among the subsets, naive ones generally showed larger estimated richness than memory ones.

All participating donors were Caucasian adults from Nashville, Tennessee. Sequenced: naive CD4+ T cells sorted from blood. Described subset: CD45RA+ positively selected. The receptor's source is a man between 18 and 35 years old in good health. The chain recombines TRBV9 with TRBJ2-2; D gene ambiguous. As DNA, the CDR3 is TGTGCCAGCAGCGCTGACCAGAACACCGGGGAGCTGTTTTTT. Protein sequence: CASSADQNTGELFF.